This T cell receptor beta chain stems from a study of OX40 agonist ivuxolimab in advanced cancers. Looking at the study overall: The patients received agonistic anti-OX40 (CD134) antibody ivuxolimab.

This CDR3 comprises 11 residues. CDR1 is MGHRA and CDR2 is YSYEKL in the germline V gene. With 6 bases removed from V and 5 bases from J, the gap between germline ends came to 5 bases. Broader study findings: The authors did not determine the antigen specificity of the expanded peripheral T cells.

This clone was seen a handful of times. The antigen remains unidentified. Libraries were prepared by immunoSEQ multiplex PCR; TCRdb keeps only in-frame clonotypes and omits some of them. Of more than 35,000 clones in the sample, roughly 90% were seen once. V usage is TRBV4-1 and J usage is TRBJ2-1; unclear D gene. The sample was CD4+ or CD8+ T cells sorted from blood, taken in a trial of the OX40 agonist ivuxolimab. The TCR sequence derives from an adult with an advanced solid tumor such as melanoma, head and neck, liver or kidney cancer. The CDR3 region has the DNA TGCGCCAGCAGATGGAACAATGAGCAGTTCTTC. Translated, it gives CASRWNNEQFF.